This T cell receptor beta chain appears in the sequencing data of a study of blood T cell repertoires in COVID-19. In the study overall: The cDNA or gDNA used as material had been derived from T cells, B-cell-depleted T cells, or PBMCs.

The protocol was immunoSEQ multiplex PCR, while the TCRdb copy is restricted to in-frame clones and leaves out a portion. The data show 220,000 or so clones, approximately 80% seen once. V shed 2 bases, J shed 4 bases, and the junction held 8 bases outside the gene matches. CDR1 is MNHEY and CDR2 is SVGEGT in the germline V gene. The CDR3 consists of 17 residues. This chain uses TRBV6-2 or TRBV6-3 with TRBJ2-2; 9 bases match TRBD1. This TCR was sampled from a woman over 75 with acute or convalescent COVID-19. Sample: peripheral blood. The CDR3: CASSYAGQGKGTGELFF. In nucleotides, the CDR3 is TGTGCCAGCAGTTACGCGGGACAGGGAAAAGGCACCGGGGAGCTGTTTTTT.